The sequence of this T cell receptor beta chain was determined in a study of T cells in Graves' hyperthyroidism and ophthalmopathy. Notes on the study in general: The blood repertoire included most of the expanded thyroid clonotypes above 0.001. Ophthalmopathy was model-predicted a median about 6 months pre-onset. A model using 13 V-J features told ophthalmopathy apart from stable hyperthyroidism.

Based on clinical symptoms, serum thyroxine and TRAb, thyroid ultrasound and orbital computed tomography, diagnoses were reached. Amplification of TCR beta CDR3 regions was performed using RNA transcripts as template. Primed by the HTBI set, a first-round RT-PCR was run on the TCR CDR3. TCRdb reprocessed the multiplex PCR reads with MiXCR, giving one entry per CDR3 protein. Of 550,000 to 700,000 distinct CDR3 sequences listed, about 45% are singletons. V dropped 3 bases and J dropped 5 bases, with 14 bases sitting between them. The germline V gene has CDR1 SGHVS and CDR2 FNYEAQ. This CDR3 is built from 14 residues. Points on this clonotype: Its antigen is currently unknown.

The sequence derives from an adult woman with Graves' disease, either hyperthyroidism or ophthalmopathy (not recorded which). The material sequenced was peripheral blood or thyroid tissue (not recorded which). The chain uses TRBV7-6 and TRBJ2-7; weak D call: TRBD1 (6 bases). The CDR3 sequence is CASSLLGARDEQYF. Written as DNA, the CDR3 is TGTGCCAGCAGCTTGCTGGGGGCGCGTGACGAGCAGTACTTC.